Here is one T cell receptor beta chain with its context. This specimen comes from a study of response to subunit inactivated influenza vaccine. V lost 5 bases, J lost 3 bases, and 12 bases stayed unmatched. Germline CDR1 and CDR2: MNHEY and SVGEGT. This CDR3 has 17 amino acids. MiXCR was run by TCRdb on the RT-PCR reads, yielding one entry per CDR3 protein. Among more than 600,000 distinct CDR3 sequences, 15% to 20% were seen once, and the ten largest hold about a tenth. The origin of this receptor is a man over 45 who received an inactivated influenza vaccine. The chain is built from TRBV6-2 or TRBV6-3 and TRBJ1-1, with 10 positions matching TRBD1. The material sequenced was PBMCs from blood, taken more than 4 days after vaccination. This CDR3 reads CASSRQTGGNRYTEAFF. Here the CDR3 DNA reads TGTGCCAGCAGTCGACAGACAGGGGGCAACAGATACACTGAAGCTTTCTTT.